These 18 T cell receptor beta chains were all obtained from the same sample, sequenced in a study of T cell responses to AZD1222 COVID-19 vaccine. Sequencing was performed with immunoSEQ multiplex PCR; in TCRdb, only in-frame clones are kept and a portion is missing. The table lists around 120,000 clones, about 85% of them singletons. This specimen consisted of peripheral blood, obtained 28 days after the second AZD1222 dose. The receptor set was obtained from an adult who received the AZD1222 COVID-19 vaccine.

This clone has only a few counts. The J gene is TRBJ1-1, the V gene TRBV6-2 or TRBV6-3, with D possibly TRBD1 on 5 matching bases. From germline, CDR1 is MNHEY and CDR2 SVGEGT. The CDR3 contains 14 residues. With 5 bases removed from V and 4 bases from J, the gap between germline ends came to 14 bases. The CDR3 bases are TGTGCCAGCAGTCGGGGCCTGACAGCCACTGAAGCTTTCTTT. Translation: CASSRGLTATEAFF.

The rearrangement joins TRBV29-1 to TRBJ1-2; tentative D call: TRBD1 (6 bases). This CDR3 has 15 amino acids. V gave up 5 bases and J gave up 2 bases, with 18 bases separating them. Germline CDR1 is SQVTM and CDR2 is ANQGSEA. CDR3 in amino acids: CSVPYTGRLNYGYTF. The CDR3 coding sequence is TGCAGCGTTCCCTATACAGGGAGACTGAACTATGGCTACACCTTC. Using reference TRBV29-1 and TRBJ1-2 for the parts outside the CDR3, the full variable domain is SAVISQKPSRDICQRGTSLTIQCQVDSQVTMMFWYRQQPGQSLTLIATANQGSEATYESGFVIDKFPISRPNLTFSTLTVSNMSPEDSSIYLCSVPYTGRLNYGYTFGSGTRLTVV.

V is TRBV5-1 and J is TRBJ1-3; 8 bases match TRBD1. V was pared by 4 bases and J by 2 bases, with 2 bases of the junction left unmatched. Germline CDR1 is SGHRS and CDR2 is YFSETQ. This CDR3 spans 14 amino acids. CDR3 protein: CASSPGGTGNTIYF. The CDR3 region has the DNA TGCGCCAGCAGCCCAGGGGGCACTGGAAACACCATATATTTT.

This sequence joins TRBV4-2 and TRBJ2-5; D perhaps matches TRBD2 (5 bases). Germline values: CDR1 LGHNA, CDR2 YNFKEQ. The length of the CDR3 is 17 residues. The V gene lost 1 base and the J gene lost 4 bases, with 19 bases spanning the gap. CDR3 amino acids: CASSQGLLRARGETQYF. CDR3 coding DNA: TGTGCCAGCAGCCAAGGGCTCTTGCGGGCCCGGGGAGAGACCCAGTACTTC.

The chain recombines TRBV7-2 with TRBJ2-3; 7 bases are shared with TRBD2. Germline loops: CDR1 SGHTA, CDR2 FQGNSA. The V and J ends lost 5 bases and 2 bases, in that order; junction bases with no gene match: 4. The CDR3 totals 14 residues. Written as DNA, the CDR3 is TGTGCCAGCAGCCATCTAGCGGCCACAGATACGCAGTATTTT. Protein sequence: CASSHLAATDTQYF. The full variable domain, in which reference TRBV7-2 and TRBJ2-3 provide the parts outside the CDR3, is GAGVSQSPSNKVTEKGKDVELRCDPISGHTALYWYRQSLGQGLEFLIYFQGNSAPDKSGLPSDRFSAERTGGSVSTLTIQRTQQEDSAVYLCASSHLAATDTQYFGPGTRLTVL.

The V gene is TRBV7-6, the J gene TRBJ1-1, with D possibly being TRBD1 (6 bases). V was shortened by 1 base and J by 4 bases, with 13 bases between the two germline ends. This CDR3 is 15 amino acids long. Germline V gene lookup returns CDR1 SGHVS and CDR2 FNYEAQ. The CDR3 DNA follows: TGTGCCAGCAGCTTAGATGCAGGGGTGGGCACTGAAGCTTTCTTT. Residues: CASSLDAGVGTEAFF.

In DNA form, the CDR3 reads TGTGCCAGCAGCTTATGGACAGGGGGCAATCAGCCCCAGCATTTT. It encodes CASSLWTGGNQPQHF. This rearrangement joins TRBV5-8 to TRBJ1-5, with 9 bases that match TRBD1. From germline, CDR1 is SGHTS and CDR2 YDEGEE. The CDR3 length is 15 residues. J was trimmed by 2 bases and V by 2 bases; bases with no gene match: 2. Supplemented by reference TRBV5-8 and TRBJ1-5, the full variable domain reads EAGVTQSPTHLIKTRGQQATLRCSPISGHTSVYWYQQALGLGLQFLLWYDEGEERNRGNFPPRFSGRQFPNYSSELNVNALELEDSALYLCASSLWTGGNQPQHFGDGTRLSIL.

The chain links TRBV3-1 (or the pseudogene TRBV3-2) to TRBJ2-5; D unclear. The germline gives CDR1 LGHDT, CDR2 YNNKEL (reference sequence). The ends were cut back, 4 bases at V and 1 base at J, with 7 bases in the middle. The CDR3 extends over 13 amino acids. The CDR3 DNA sequence: TGTGCCAGCAGCCGTGTCCCCCAAGAGACCCAGTACTTC. Amino acid sequence: CASSRVPQETQYF.

The chain uses TRBV18 and TRBJ1-3; TRBD1 matches 9 bases. Trimming took 4 bases from V and 4 from J; bases not matched to a gene: 11. The CDR3 is 17 amino acids. Germline CDR1 reads KGHSH; CDR2 reads LQKENI. The DNA of the CDR3 is TGTGCCAGCTCACAAATAACAGGGGGCACTTCGGGAAACACCATATATTTT. Translation gives CASSQITGGTSGNTIYF.

This rearrangement joins TRBV4-3 to TRBJ1-2; D gene unclear. CDR3 size: 15 residues. V dropped 0 bases and J dropped 4 bases, with 12 bases sitting between them. Germline V gene sequence: CDR1 LGHNA, CDR2 YSLEER. In DNA form, the CDR3 reads TGCGCCAGCAGCCAAGACACCGATCGGGGCTATGGCTACACCTTC. Its protein product is CASSQDTDRGYGYTF.

As DNA, the CDR3 is TGTGCCAGCAGCTTCGGGCTACAGAACACTGAAGCTTTCTTT. It specifies CASSFGLQNTEAFF. The rearrangement links TRBV7-2 to TRBJ1-1; no definite D call. Germline-derived CDR1 and CDR2 are SGHTA and FQGNSA. The ends were cut back, 3 bases at V and 1 base at J, with 9 bases in the middle. CDR3 length: 14 amino acids. The whole variable domain, remainder taken from reference TRBV7-2 and TRBJ1-1, is GAGVSQSPSNKVTEKGKDVELRCDPISGHTALYWYRQSLGQGLEFLIYFQGNSAPDKSGLPSDRFSAERTGGSVSTLTIQRTQQEDSAVYLCASSFGLQNTEAFFGQGTRLTVV.

This rearrangement joins TRBV15 to TRBJ1-3; D unclear. The V end was cut by 6 bases, the J end by 2 bases, with 2 bases between. The length of the CDR3 is 11 residues. Germline CDR1 LNHNV, CDR2 YYDKDF (reference sequence). The CDR3 region has the DNA TGTGCCACCAGAACTGGAAACACCATATATTTT. The encoded protein is CATRTGNTIYF.

The J gene is TRBJ2-5, the V gene TRBV7-8; 9 positions match TRBD1. The CDR3 is made up of 15 amino acids. Germline CDR1 reads SGHVS; CDR2 reads FQNEAQ. The junction had 10 bases not matched to a gene; V was cut back by 5 bases and J by 6 bases. CDR3 coding DNA: TGTGCCAGCAGCCCCAGGACAGGGGAGGGAAAGACCCAGTACTTC. Residues: CASSPRTGEGKTQYF.

The genes are TRBV6-5 and TRBJ1-6, with D uncertain. This CDR3 spans 12 amino acids. CDR1 and CDR2 from the germline V gene are MNHEY and SVGAGI. V was clipped by 6 bases and J by 14 bases, with 14 bases between them. CDR3 region: CASSPNWEALHF. The CDR3 nucleotides are TGTGCCAGCAGCCCGAATTGGGAAGCCCTCCACTTT.

The chain uses TRBV12-3 or TRBV12-4 and TRBJ2-2, with 7 nucleotides matching TRBD1. V gave up 5 bases and J gave up 6 bases; unmatched junction bases: 3. CDR3 length: 13 amino acids. The CDR3 sequence is CASSQTGSGELFF. CDR3 DNA sequence: TGTGCCAGCAGTCAGACAGGGTCCGGGGAGCTGTTTTTT.

This clone was observed a handful of times. J is TRBJ1-5 and V is TRBV10-1; 9 nucleotides match TRBD1. V was pared by 2 bases and J by 2 bases, with 13 bases of the junction left unmatched. CDR1 is WNHNN and CDR2 is SYGVQD in the germline V gene (reference sequence). This CDR3 spans 19 amino acids. CDR3 nucleotide sequence: TGCGCCAGCAGTGAGCCTACGGACAGGGGCTCAGGGGGCAATCAGCCCCAGCATTTT. The encoded protein is CASSEPTDRGSGGNQPQHF.

Turning to this clone: Other DNA sequences of this sample code for an identical CDR3. J is TRBJ1-5 and V is TRBV12-3 or TRBV12-4; D not resolved. This CDR3 region has 13 residues. V lost 3 bases to trimming and J lost 0 bases, with 3 bases between them. CDR3 DNA sequence: TGTGCCAGCAGTTTCGATAGCAATCAGCCCCAGCATTTT. Its translation is CASSFDSNQPQHF.

The rearrangement uses TRBV2 and TRBJ2-1; TRBD2 agrees at 11 bases. The CDR3 runs to 14 residues. Germline V gene sequence: CDR1 SNHLY, CDR2 FYNNEI. V lost 8 bases, J lost 8 bases, and 8 bases stayed unmatched. CDR3 sequence: CASGSSGGLYEQFF. The CDR3 DNA follows: TGTGCCAGCGGTTCTAGCGGGGGGCTGTATGAGCAGTTCTTC.